This TCR beta chain was obtained from a study of tumor-infiltrating lymphocytes in primary liver carcinoma. Co-extracting RNA and DNA was done with roughly 18-32 mg of unsorted bulk tissue as input. Primary liver carcinomas in the patients were surgically resected. The CDR3 sequence is 15 residues long. Germline lookup yields CDR1 SQVTM and CDR2 ANQGSEA. With regard to this clonotype: At one end, the junction sequence differs from germline, possibly due to a read error.

The researchers produced TCR beta cDNA from around 500 ng total RNA with a constant-region primer. A slightly modified ARM-PCR protocol with three nested multiplex PCR rounds produced these TCR beta libraries. TRBV1-TRBV30 forward and Cbeta reverse primers drove the first two approximately 10-cycle rounds. Each CDR3 protein is one row after TCRdb ran MiXCR on the multiplex PCR reads. This table has more than 85,000 distinct CDR3 sequences, around 80% appearing once. The clonotype originates from a man aged 40-49 years with primary liver carcinoma and hepatitis B virus infection. Sequences were obtained from liver tumor tissue from sampling region 3. Regarding subset: tumor region T3, left-lateral pole. This chain uses TRBV29-1 with TRBJ2-5; 10 bases map to TRBD1. The CDR3 DNA reads TGCAGTGTTGAGCCCGACAGGGGGCGGCAAGAGACCAAGTACTTT. This codes for CSVEPDRGRQETKYF.